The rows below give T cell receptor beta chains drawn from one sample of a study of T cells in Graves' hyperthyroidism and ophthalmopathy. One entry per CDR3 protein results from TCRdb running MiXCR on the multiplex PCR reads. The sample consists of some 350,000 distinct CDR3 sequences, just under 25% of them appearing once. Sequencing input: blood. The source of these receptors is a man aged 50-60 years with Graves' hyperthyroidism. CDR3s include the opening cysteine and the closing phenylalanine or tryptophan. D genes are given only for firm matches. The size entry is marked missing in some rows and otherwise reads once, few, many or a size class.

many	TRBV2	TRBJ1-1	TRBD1	TGTGCCAGCAGGGGACAGGGGAGCACTGAAGCTTTCTTT	CASRGQGSTEAFF
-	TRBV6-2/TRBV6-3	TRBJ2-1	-	TGTGCCAGCAGTTATAAGTCAACCATGACCCCCTACAATGAGCAGTTCTTC	CASSYKSTMTPYNEQFF
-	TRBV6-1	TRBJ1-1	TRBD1	TGTGCCAGCAGGGTGACAGGGGGCTTTAACACTGAAGCTTTCTTT	CASRVTGGFNTEAFF
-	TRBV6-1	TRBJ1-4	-	TGTGCCAGCAGTGAGACACCGGCAACTAATGAAAAACTGTTTTTT	CASSETPATNEKLFF
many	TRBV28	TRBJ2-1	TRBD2	TGTGCCAGCAGTCTGACGAGCGGGAAAGCCTACAATGAGCAGTTCTTC	CASSLTSGKAYNEQFF
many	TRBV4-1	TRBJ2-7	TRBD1	TGCGCCAGCAGCCAAAAGCTCTCCGGGACAGGGTCCTACGAGCAGTACTTC	CASSQKLSGTGSYEQYF
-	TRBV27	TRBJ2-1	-	TGTGCCAGCCAACGGTACGGAGATGTTGAGCAGTTCTTC	CASQRYGDVEQFF
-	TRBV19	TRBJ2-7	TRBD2	TGTGCCAGTAGTATAGGGACTAGCGGGTTCGACGAGCAGTACTTC	CASSIGTSGFDEQYF
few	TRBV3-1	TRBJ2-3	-	TGTGCCAGCAGCCAAGATTCTGGGCTTCGGGATACGCAGTATTTT	CASSQDSGLRDTQYF
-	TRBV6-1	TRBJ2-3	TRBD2	TGTGCCAGCAGTCCAAAAACTAGCGGGAGGGCATATACGCAGTATTTT	CASSPKTSGRAYTQYF
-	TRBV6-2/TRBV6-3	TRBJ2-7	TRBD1	TGTGCCAGCAGGCACGGACAGGGCGTCTACGAGCAGTACTTC	CASRHGQGVYEQYF
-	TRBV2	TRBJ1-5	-	TGTGCCAGCAGTGAAGCCGACAGTAGCAATCAGCCCCAGCATTTT	CASSEADSSNQPQHF
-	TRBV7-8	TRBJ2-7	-	TGTGCCAGCAGTATGTGGGACTCCCGAGCCTACGAGCAGTACTTC	CASSMWDSRAYEQYF
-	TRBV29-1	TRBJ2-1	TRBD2	TGCAGCGTTGGACCCCCTAGCGGGGTAAATGAGCAGTTCTTC	CSVGPPSGVNEQFF
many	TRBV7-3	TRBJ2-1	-	TGTGCCAGCAGCTCGGGGGTAGCGGCATACAATGAGCAGTTCTTC	CASSSGVAAYNEQFF
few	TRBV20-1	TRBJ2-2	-	TGCAGTGCTAGCAGGACCGGGGAGCTGTTTTTT	CSASRTGELFF
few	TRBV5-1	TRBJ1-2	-	TGCGCCAGCAGCCTATTCGGGGGTTCCTATGGCTACACCTTC	CASSLFGGSYGYTF
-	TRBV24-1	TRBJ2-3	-	TGTGCACTTTTTCGGTCGGCTAGCCCTCATACGCAGTATTTT	CALFRSASPHTQYF
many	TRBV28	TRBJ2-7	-	TGTGCCAGCAGTTTAAGGGGGTTGTACGAGCAGTACTTC	CASSLRGLYEQYF
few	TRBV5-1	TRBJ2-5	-	TGCGCCAGCAGCTTGGGGCGGGGAGAGTTAAAGACCCAGTACTTC	CASSLGRGELKTQYF
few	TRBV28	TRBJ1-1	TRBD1	TGTGCCGGACAGGACAGGGGCGGGGGCACTGAAGCTTTCTTT	CAGQDRGGGTEAFF
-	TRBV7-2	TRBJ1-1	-	TGTGCCAGCAACGATATTACAGGGATCCACACTGAAGCTTTCTTT	CASNDITGIHTEAFF
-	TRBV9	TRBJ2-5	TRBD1	TGTGCCAGCAGAGCCGGACAGGGCGAGGGGGAGACCCAGTACTTC	CASRAGQGEGETQYF
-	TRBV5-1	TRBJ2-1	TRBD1	TGCGCCAGCAGCTTGGCTGCGGGACAGGGAGGCAATGAGCAGTTCTTC	CASSLAAGQGGNEQFF
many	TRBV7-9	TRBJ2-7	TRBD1	TGTGCCAGCAGCTCGCCCCAGGACAGGCGGATCTACGAGCAGTACTTC	CASSSPQDRRIYEQYF
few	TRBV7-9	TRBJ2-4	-	TGTGCCAGCAGCTTAGGGGGAGCTACCGGGGGAAACATTCAGTACTTC	CASSLGGATGGNIQYF
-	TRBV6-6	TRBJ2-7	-	TGTGCCAGCAGTTACTCGAGCAGGGGACACGAGCAGTACTTC	CASSYSSRGHEQYF
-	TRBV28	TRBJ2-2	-	TGTGCCAGCAGTTTACCCGTGGGGACCGGGGAGCTGTTTTTT	CASSLPVGTGELFF
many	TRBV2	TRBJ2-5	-	TGTGCCAGCAGTGGGAGCGTTGGGGAGACCCAGTACTTC	CASSGSVGETQYF
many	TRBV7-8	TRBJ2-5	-	TGTGCCAGCAGCTTTTCGAGGGCCGCTGAGACCCAGTACTTC	CASSFSRAAETQYF
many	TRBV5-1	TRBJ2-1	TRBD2	TGCGCCAGCAGCGGACTAGCGGGACCCAATGAGCAGTTCTTC	CASSGLAGPNEQFF
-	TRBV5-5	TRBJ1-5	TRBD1	TGTGCCAGCAGCTCCGGGACAGGGGGACTTTATAGCAATCAGCCCCAGCATTTT	CASSSGTGGLYSNQPQHF
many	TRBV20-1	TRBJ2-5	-	TGCAGTGCACCGACGAGAGGGGGGACCCAGTACTTC	CSAPTRGGTQYF
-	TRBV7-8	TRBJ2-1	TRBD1	TGTGCCAGCAGTTACCGGGACAGGGGCTTCGAGCAGTTCTTC	CASSYRDRGFEQFF
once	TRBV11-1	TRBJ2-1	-	TGTGCCAGCATGACTAGCTCCTACAATGAGCAGTTCTTC	CASMTSSYNEQFF
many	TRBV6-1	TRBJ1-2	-	TGTGCCAGCAGTGGCTCAGGGGTTTATGGCTACACCTTC	CASSGSGVYGYTF
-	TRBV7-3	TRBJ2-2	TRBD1	TGTGCCAGCAGCCAACAGGGGGCTTTCGGCGGGGAGCTGTTTTTT	CASSQQGAFGGELFF
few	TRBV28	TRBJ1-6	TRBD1	TGTGCCAGCAGTTTTACACAGGGGGCAGGTTCACCCCTCCACTTT	CASSFTQGAGSPLHF
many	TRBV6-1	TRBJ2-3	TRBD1	TGTGCCAGCAGTGAAAGGAGCGGTGGGACAGGGCGCACAGATACGCAGTATTTT	CASSERSGGTGRTDTQYF
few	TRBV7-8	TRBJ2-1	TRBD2	TGTGCCAGCAACACCCTGGGGGGGGGACTCCTAAACAATGAGCAGTTCTTC	CASNTLGGGLLNNEQFF
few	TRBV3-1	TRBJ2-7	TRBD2	TGTGCCAGCAGCAGGCGGGAGCCCTCCTACGAGCAGTACTTC	CASSRREPSYEQYF
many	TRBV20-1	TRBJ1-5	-	TGCAGTGCTGGACAAGTCAATCAGCCCCAGCATTTT	CSAGQVNQPQHF
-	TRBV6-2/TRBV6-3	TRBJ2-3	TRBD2	TGTGCCAGCAGTCTAGCGGGAGAGGACACAGATACGCAGTATTTT	CASSLAGEDTDTQYF
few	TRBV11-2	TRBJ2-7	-	TGTGCCAGCAGCCCCTGGGGTCCGGACGAGCAGTACTTC	CASSPWGPDEQYF
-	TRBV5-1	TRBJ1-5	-	TGCGCCAGCAGCAGGGAACCGACCCAGCCCCAGCATTTT	CASSREPTQPQHF
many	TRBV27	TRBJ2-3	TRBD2	TGTGCCAGCAGTTCCAGACTAGCGGGAGGAAGCACAGATACGCAGTATTTT	CASSSRLAGGSTDTQYF
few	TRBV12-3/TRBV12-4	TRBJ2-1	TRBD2	TGTGCCAGCAGCCAAGGGAGGGCCGGGCAGTTCTTC	CASSQGRAGQFF
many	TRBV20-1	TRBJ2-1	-	TGCAGTGCTACTAATCTCTACGAGAGCGGAACCTACAATGAGCAGTTCTTC	CSATNLYESGTYNEQFF
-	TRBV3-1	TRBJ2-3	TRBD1	TGTGCCAGCAGCCAGCGGGACAGGGGAGATACGCAGTATTTT	CASSQRDRGDTQYF
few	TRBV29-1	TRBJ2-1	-	TGCAGCGTTGCGGGGGGAGGACAGGGCCCGGGGTTCTTC	CSVAGGGQGPGFF
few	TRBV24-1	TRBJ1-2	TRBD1	TGTGCCACCAGTGATTCCCACAGGGGTAACTATGGCTACACCTTC	CATSDSHRGNYGYTF
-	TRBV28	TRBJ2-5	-	TGTGCCAGCAGTCCCGGTGACAGGCTGACCCAGTACTTC	CASSPGDRLTQYF
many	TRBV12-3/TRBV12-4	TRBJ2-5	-	TGTGCCAGCAGTTCGACGGAACAAGAGACCCAGTACTTC	CASSSTEQETQYF
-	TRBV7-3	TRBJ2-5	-	TGTGCCAGCAGCCAAGCACGGGGCCGGGGGGAGACCCAGTACTTC	CASSQARGRGETQYF
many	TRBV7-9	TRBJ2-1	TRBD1	TGTGCCAGCAGAAGGGACAGCTCCTACAATGAGCAGTTCTTC	CASRRDSSYNEQFF